This T cell receptor beta chain was sequenced in a study of blood T cells in healthy people across ages. Looked up from germline, CDR1 is SGHTA and CDR2 is FQGNSA. This CDR3 comprises 18 residues. J was trimmed by 0 bases and V by 1 base; bases with no gene match: 5. The authors ran a second PCR of about 6 to 11 cycles using a sample-barcoded 5' primer and a J-beta primer mix. Using its own MiXCR run on the 5' RACE reads, TCRdb lists one record per CDR3 protein. The sample holds about 1.8 million distinct CDR3 sequences, roughly 52% seen once. Specimen: blood. The rearrangement uses TRBV7-2 and TRBJ2-4; 11 bases map to TRBD2. The sequence was collected from a woman aged 40 to 49 in good health. The CDR3 loop reads CASSLGGTSGLAKNIQYF. The CDR3 DNA follows: TGTGCCAGCAGCTTAGGGGGGACTAGCGGTTTAGCCAAAAACATTCAGTACTTC. Combining the CDR3 with reference TRBV7-2 and TRBJ2-4 gives the whole variable domain GAGVSQSPSNKVTEKGKDVELRCDPISGHTALYWYRQSLGQGLEFLIYFQGNSAPDKSGLPSDRFSAERTGGSVSTLTIQRTQQEDSAVYLCASSLGGTSGLAKNIQYFGAGTRLSVL.